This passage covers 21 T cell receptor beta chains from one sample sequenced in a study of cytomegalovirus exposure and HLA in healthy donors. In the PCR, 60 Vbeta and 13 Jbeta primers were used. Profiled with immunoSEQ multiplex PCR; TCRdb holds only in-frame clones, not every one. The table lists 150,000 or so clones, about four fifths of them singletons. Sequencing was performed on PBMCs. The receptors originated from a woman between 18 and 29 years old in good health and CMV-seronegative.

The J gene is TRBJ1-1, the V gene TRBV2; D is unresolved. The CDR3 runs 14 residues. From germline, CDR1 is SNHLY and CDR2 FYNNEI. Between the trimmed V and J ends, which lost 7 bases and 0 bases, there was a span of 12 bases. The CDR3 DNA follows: TGTGCCAGCACGTTCGAGTTCATGAACACTGAAGCTTTCTTT. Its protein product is CASTFEFMNTEAFF. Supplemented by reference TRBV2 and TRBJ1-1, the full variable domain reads EPEVTQTPSHQVTQMGQEVILRCVPISNHLYFYWYRQILGQKVEFLVSFYNNEISEKSEIFDDQFSVERPDGSNFTLKIRSTKLEDSAMYFCASTFEFMNTEAFFGQGTRLTVV.

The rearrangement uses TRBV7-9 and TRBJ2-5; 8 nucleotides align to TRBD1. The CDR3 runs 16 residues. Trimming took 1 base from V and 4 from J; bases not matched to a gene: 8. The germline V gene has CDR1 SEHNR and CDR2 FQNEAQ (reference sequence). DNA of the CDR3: TGTGCCAGCAGCTTAGTAGTCCCCCAGGGGGCAGAGACCCAGTACTTC. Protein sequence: CASSLVVPQGAETQYF.

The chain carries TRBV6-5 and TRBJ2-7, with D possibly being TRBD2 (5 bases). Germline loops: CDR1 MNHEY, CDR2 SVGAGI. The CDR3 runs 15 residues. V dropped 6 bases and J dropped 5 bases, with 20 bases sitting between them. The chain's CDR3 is CASSLGIRPTNEQYF. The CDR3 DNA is TGTGCCAGCAGCCTCGGGATCCGCCCTACTAACGAGCAGTACTTC.

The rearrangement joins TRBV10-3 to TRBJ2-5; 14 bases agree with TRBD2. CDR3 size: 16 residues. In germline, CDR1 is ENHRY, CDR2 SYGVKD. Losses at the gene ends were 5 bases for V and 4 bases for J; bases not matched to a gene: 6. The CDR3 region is CAISHGTSGRGETQYF. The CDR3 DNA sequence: TGTGCCATCAGTCACGGGACTAGCGGGAGAGGAGAGACCCAGTACTTC.

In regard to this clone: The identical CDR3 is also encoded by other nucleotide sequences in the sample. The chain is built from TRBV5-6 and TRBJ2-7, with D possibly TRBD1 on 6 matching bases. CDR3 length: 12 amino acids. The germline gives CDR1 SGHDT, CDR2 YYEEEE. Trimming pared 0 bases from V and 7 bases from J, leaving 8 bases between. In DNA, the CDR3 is TGTGCCAGCAGCTTGGACAGGGTGGAGCAGTACTTC. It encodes CASSLDRVEQYF.

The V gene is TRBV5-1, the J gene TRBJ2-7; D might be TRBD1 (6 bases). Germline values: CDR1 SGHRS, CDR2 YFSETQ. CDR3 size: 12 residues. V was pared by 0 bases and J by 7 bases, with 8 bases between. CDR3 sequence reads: CASSLGGPEQYF. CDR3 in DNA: TGCGCCAGCAGCTTGGGGGGGCCGGAGCAGTACTTC.

The CDR3 sequence: CASAYDIGGEKLFF. The CDR3 nucleotides read TGTGCTAGTGCATACGACATCGGGGGTGAAAAACTGTTTTTT. The chain employs TRBV12-5 and TRBJ1-4, with a tentative D call TRBD1 (5 bases). Trimming stripped 7 bases from V and 7 bases from J, with 16 bases between. Germline assignment: CDR1 LGHNT and CDR2 FRNRAP. The length of the CDR3 is 14 residues.

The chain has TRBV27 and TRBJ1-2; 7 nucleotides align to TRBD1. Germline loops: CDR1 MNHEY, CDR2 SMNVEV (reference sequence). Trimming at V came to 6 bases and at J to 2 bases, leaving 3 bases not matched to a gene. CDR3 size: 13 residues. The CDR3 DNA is TGTGCCAGCAGCCCGGGACAGAACTATGGCTACACCTTC. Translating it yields CASSPGQNYGYTF.

CDR3 sequence: CASSLGTALNTEAFF. In DNA form, the CDR3 reads TGTGCCAGCAGCTTGGGGACAGCGCTTAACACTGAAGCTTTCTTT. This chain uses TRBV5-4 with TRBJ1-1, with a possible D match to TRBD1 (6 bases). The CDR3 has 15 amino acids. From germline, CDR1 is SGHNT and CDR2 YYREEE (reference sequence). With 0 bases removed from V and 2 bases from J, the gap between germline ends came to 11 bases.

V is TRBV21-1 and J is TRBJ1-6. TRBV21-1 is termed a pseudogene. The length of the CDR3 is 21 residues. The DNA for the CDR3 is TGTGCCAGCGTGCATGGATGGGGAGAGACCCTTTCGAGCTCCTATAATTCACCCCTCCACTTT. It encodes CASVHGWGETLSSSYNSPLHF.

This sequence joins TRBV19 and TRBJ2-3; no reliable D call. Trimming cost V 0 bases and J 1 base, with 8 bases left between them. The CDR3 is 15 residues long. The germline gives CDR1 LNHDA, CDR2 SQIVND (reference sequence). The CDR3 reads CASSIERSRTDTQYF. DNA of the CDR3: TGTGCCAGTAGTATAGAGAGGTCCCGCACAGATACGCAGTATTTT.

CDR3 sequence: CASSKPKEGGPGTQYF. CDR3 coding DNA: TGTGCCAGCAGCAAACCGAAAGAGGGAGGGCCAGGTACGCAGTATTTT. The J gene is TRBJ2-3, the V gene TRBV21-1; TRBD2 is taken as the D call from the table, unchecked against the DNA. TRBV21-1 is a documented pseudogene. CDR3 length equals 16 residues.

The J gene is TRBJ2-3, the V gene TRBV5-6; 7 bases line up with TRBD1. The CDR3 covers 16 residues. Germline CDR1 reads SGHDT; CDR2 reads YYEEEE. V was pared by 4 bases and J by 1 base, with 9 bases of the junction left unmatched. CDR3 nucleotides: TGTGCCAGCAGCGGTTACAAAGGACAGGGCACAGATACGCAGTATTTT. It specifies CASSGYKGQGTDTQYF.

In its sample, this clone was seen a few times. The CDR3 coding sequence is TGTGCCAGCAGCAGGACAGGGCAGGCCTACAATGAGCAGTTCTTC. It yields the protein CASSRTGQAYNEQFF. The V and J genes are TRBV28 and TRBJ2-1, with 8 bases lining up with TRBD1. CDR3 length: 15 residues. J lost 2 bases, V lost 6 bases, and 6 bases had no gene match. Germline CDR1 is MDHEN and CDR2 is SYDVKM.

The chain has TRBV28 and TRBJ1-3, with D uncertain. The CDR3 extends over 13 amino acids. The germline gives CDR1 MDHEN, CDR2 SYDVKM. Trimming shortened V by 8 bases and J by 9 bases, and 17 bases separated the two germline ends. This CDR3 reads CASLAPVMFTIYF. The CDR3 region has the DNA TGTGCCAGCTTGGCACCCGTGATGTTCACCATATATTTT.

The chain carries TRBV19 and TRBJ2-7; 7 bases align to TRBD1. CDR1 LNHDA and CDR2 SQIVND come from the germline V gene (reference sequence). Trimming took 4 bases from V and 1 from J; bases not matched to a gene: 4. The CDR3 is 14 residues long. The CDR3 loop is CASSTTGQSYEQYF. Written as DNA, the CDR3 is TGTGCCAGTAGTACAACGGGACAGTCCTACGAGCAGTACTTC.

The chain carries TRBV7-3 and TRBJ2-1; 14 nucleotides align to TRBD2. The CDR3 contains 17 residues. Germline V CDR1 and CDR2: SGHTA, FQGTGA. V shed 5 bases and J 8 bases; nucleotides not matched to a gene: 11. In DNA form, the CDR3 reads TGTGCCAGCAGCCTTGGACTAGCGGGAGGTCTGGGGGATGAGCAGTTCTTC. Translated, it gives CASSLGLAGGLGDEQFF.

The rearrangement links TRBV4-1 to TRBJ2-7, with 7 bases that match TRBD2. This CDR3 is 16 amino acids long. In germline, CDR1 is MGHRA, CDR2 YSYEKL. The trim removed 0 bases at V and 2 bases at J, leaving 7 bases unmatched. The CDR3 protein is CASSQEFAGATYEQYF. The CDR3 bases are TGCGCCAGCAGCCAAGAGTTCGCGGGAGCGACCTACGAGCAGTACTTC.

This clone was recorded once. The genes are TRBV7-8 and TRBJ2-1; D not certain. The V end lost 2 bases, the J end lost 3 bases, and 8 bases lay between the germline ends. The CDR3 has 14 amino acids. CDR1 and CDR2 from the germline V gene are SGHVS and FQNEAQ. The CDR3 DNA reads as TGTGCCAGCAGCTTACTCGCAGGCTACAATGAGCAGTTCTTC. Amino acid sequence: CASSLLAGYNEQFF.

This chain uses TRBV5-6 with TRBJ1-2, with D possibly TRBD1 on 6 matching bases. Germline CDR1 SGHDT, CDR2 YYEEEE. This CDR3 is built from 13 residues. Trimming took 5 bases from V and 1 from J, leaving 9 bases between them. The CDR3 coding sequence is TGTGCCAGCAGACACAGGGATAACTATGGCTACACCTTC. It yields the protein CASRHRDNYGYTF.

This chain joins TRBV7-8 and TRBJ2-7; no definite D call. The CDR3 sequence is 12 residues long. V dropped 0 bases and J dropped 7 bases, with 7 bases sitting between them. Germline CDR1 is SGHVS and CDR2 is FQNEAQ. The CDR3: CASSLALREQYF. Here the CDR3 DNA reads TGTGCCAGCAGCTTAGCGTTGCGGGAGCAGTACTTC.